The 13 T cell receptor beta chains below were found in one sample sequenced in a study of T cell repertoires in cytomegalovirus infection. Using its own MiXCR run on the reads, TCRdb lists one record per CDR3 protein. The table shows hundreds of thousands of distinct CDR3 sequences, with around a sixth occurring only once. Material: PBMCs. All receptors derive from a human donor in good health (CMV status not recorded). Some clones in this sample may be carry-over from other donors' samples.

This clonotype was counted a few times. CDR3 nucleotides: TGTGCCAGCAGTGAACGGACAGGGGGAAAAGAGACCCAGTACTTC. Its protein is CASSERTGGKETQYF. The V and J genes are TRBV6-1 and TRBJ2-5, with 10 bases aligning to TRBD1. With 2 bases clipped from V and 3 bases from J, the junction kept 3 bases outside the gene matches. The length of the CDR3 is 15 residues. Germline V gene lookup returns CDR1 MNHNS and CDR2 SASEGT.

This clonotype was counted ten times or more. The chain combines TRBV7-2 with TRBJ2-5; TRBD2 aligns across 7 bases. Germline values: CDR1 SGHTA, CDR2 FQGNSA. J was trimmed by 5 bases and V by 5 bases; bases with no gene match: 11. The CDR3 extends over 15 amino acids. Here the CDR3 reads CASSPLAGVGETQYF. The CDR3 region has the DNA TGTGCCAGCAGCCCCCTCGCGGGGGTAGGGGAGACCCAGTACTTC.

This chain links TRBV7-3 with TRBJ1-1, with D possibly matching TRBD1 (6 bases). This CDR3 has 13 residues. V dropped 5 bases and J dropped 3 bases, with 10 bases sitting between them. Germline V lookup: CDR1 SGHTA, CDR2 FQGTGA. DNA for the CDR3: TGTGCCAGCAGCCCTGCAGGGGACACTGAAGCTTTCTTT. It specifies CASSPAGDTEAFF.

V usage is TRBV4-3 and J usage is TRBJ2-1, with TRBD2 as a possible D gene (6 bases). The V gene's germline CDR1 is LGHNA and CDR2 YSLEER. Trimming cost V 0 bases and J 5 bases, with 14 bases left between them. This CDR3 contains 16 residues. CDR3 sequence reads: CASSQEVEGRDNEQFF. CDR3 sequence (DNA): TGCGCCAGCAGCCAAGAAGTGGAGGGCAGGGACAATGAGCAGTTCTTC.

This clonotype was found many times. J is TRBJ2-1 and V is TRBV7-3; 9 bases fit TRBD1. V lost 5 bases, J lost 7 bases, and 6 bases stayed unmatched. This CDR3 region has 14 residues. The germline gives CDR1 SGHTA, CDR2 FQGTGA. CDR3 DNA: TGTGCCAGCAGCCGGGGACAGGGAGGTAATGAGCAGTTCTTC. Protein product: CASSRGQGGNEQFF.

The chain combines TRBV28 with TRBJ2-7; 7 positions agree with TRBD1. This CDR3 is built from 13 residues. V shed 5 bases and J 5 bases; nucleotides not matched to a gene: 6. The germline gives CDR1 MDHEN, CDR2 SYDVKM. This CDR3 is CASSLTGLDEQYF. DNA for the CDR3: TGTGCCAGCAGTCTGACAGGGTTGGACGAGCAGTACTTC.

A few counts support this clonotype. This rearrangement joins TRBV20-1 to TRBJ2-5, with D perhaps matching TRBD1 or TRBD2 (6 bases each). The germline gives CDR1 DFQATT, CDR2 SNEGSKA (reference sequence). V dropped 5 bases and J dropped 0 bases, with 25 bases sitting between them. CDR3 length: 18 residues. The CDR3: CSALGGLGPMLYQETQYF. The CDR3 DNA sequence: TGCAGTGCTCTTGGGGGGCTGGGGCCCATGTTGTACCAAGAGACCCAGTACTTC.

This clonotype was seen ten or more times. This chain links TRBV7-2 with TRBJ2-2; D could derive from TRBD1 or TRBD2 (5 bases each). The CDR3 has 12 residues. CDR1 and CDR2 (germline): SGHTA, FQGNSA. Trimming stripped 6 bases from V and 5 bases from J, with 7 bases between. The CDR3 loop is CASRWGTGELFF. The CDR3 bases are TGTGCCAGCAGGTGGGGGACCGGGGAGCTGTTTTTT.

This clonotype appeared a few times. This chain joins TRBV5-4 and TRBJ2-2, with D unclear. Germline V CDR1 and CDR2: SGHNT, YYREEE (reference sequence). This CDR3 spans 14 amino acids. V was cut by 0 bases and J by 4 bases, with 7 bases left in between. The CDR3 loop reads CASSLVKGTGELFF. In DNA form, the CDR3 reads TGTGCCAGCAGCTTGGTCAAGGGCACCGGGGAGCTGTTTTTT.

This clonotype was found a few times. The chain recombines TRBV24-1 with TRBJ2-3; 7 bases map to TRBD1. From germline, CDR1 is KGHDR and CDR2 SFDVKD. This CDR3 is 17 amino acids long. The V gene end was trimmed by 4 bases and the J gene end by 0 bases; junction bases not matched to a gene: 9. The CDR3 DNA follows: TGTGCCACCAGTGACCCACAGGGGACGGAGAGCACAGATACGCAGTATTTT. Encoded protein: CATSDPQGTESTDTQYF.

The chain combines TRBV7-2 with TRBJ1-4, with 7 bases matching TRBD1. The germline V gene has CDR1 SGHTA and CDR2 FQGNSA. V gave up 2 bases and J gave up 7 bases; unmatched junction bases: 4. This CDR3 spans 14 amino acids. DNA for the CDR3: TGTGCCAGCAGCTTAACAGGGGCACGTGAAAAACTGTTTTTT. Its protein is CASSLTGAREKLFF.

This clonotype appeared once. The gene calls are TRBV14 and TRBJ2-1; 10 bases agree with TRBD2. In germline, CDR1 is SGHDN, CDR2 FVKESK. Trimming cost V 1 base and J 3 bases; bases outside gene matches: 9. This CDR3 has 18 residues. CDR3: CASSQVGSSGGLYNEQFF. The CDR3 DNA reads as TGTGCCAGCAGCCAAGTTGGGTCTAGCGGGGGTCTCTACAATGAGCAGTTCTTC.

This clonotype was seen only a few times. The genes are TRBV3-1 and TRBJ2-2; TRBD1 is a possible D gene (6 bases). Germline V lookup: CDR1 LGHDT, CDR2 YNNKEL (reference sequence). The V end lost 4 bases, the J end lost 3 bases, and 9 bases lay between the germline ends. CDR3 size: 14 residues. The CDR3 loop is CASSLTGYTGELFF. The CDR3 nucleotides read TGTGCCAGCAGCCTTACAGGGTACACCGGGGAGCTGTTTTTT.